This record concerns one TCR beta chain sequence. CDR3 length: 14 amino acids. Trimming stripped 3 bases from V and 1 base from J, with 9 bases between. CDR1 and CDR2 from the germline V gene are KGHSH and LQKENI. Some clones are missing from TCRdb's copy, which holds only in-frame ones; the method was immunoSEQ multiplex PCR. This sample has some 30,000 clones, with about 88% found just once. This sample is part of a study of T cell changes during pregnancy in multiple sclerosis. V usage is TRBV18 and J usage is TRBJ1-1; no clear D. The material sequenced was CD8+ T cells from peripheral blood mononuclear cells, taken in the second trimester of pregnancy. The receptor was isolated from a female donor with multiple sclerosis, enrolled in a pregnancy study. Here the CDR3 reads CASSPPTRNTEAFF. DNA of the CDR3: TGTGCCAGCTCACCCCCGACAAGGAACACTGAAGCTTTCTTT.